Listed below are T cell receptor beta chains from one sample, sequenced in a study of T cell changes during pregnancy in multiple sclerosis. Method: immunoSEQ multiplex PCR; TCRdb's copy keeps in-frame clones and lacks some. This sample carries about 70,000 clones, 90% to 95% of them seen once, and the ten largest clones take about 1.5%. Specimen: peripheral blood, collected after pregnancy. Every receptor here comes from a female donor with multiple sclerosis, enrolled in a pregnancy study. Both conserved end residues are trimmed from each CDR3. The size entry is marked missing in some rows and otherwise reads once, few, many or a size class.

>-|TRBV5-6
ASSSGQGRLVYGYT
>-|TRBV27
ASSPGLADYEQY
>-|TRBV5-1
ASSLERGVGTEAF
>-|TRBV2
ASSIQSSNQPQH
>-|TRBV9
ASSVVGQGAEQY
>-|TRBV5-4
ASSWRQGLGDEQY
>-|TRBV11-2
ASSLRQGGSLYGYT
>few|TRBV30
AWSVSANYGYT
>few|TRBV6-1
ASSPILTGIQPQH
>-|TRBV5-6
ASTFGDRAGNTIY
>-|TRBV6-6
ASSSAEYQETQY
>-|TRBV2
ASSEIRLAGVYEQF
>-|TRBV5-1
ASSFSPSASTDTQY
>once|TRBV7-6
ASSLGGGGRGEQY
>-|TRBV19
ASSYADRGDYGYT
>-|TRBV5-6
ASSLKRTQNIQY
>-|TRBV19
ASSRKEAGSQETQY
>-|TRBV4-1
ASSPQLAADYYEQY
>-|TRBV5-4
ASSFTGQGVNTEAF
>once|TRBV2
ASSTSFGELF
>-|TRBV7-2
ASSLSGRGDTQY
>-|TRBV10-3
AISDTGYEGQSNQPQH
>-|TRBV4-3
ASSHNPGLAVGETQY
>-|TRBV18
ASATSEVAEAF
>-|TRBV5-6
ASSFQALYTEAF
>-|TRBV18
ASSPTKTGQYEQY
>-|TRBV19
ASSIRSGDGANVLT
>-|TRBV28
ASSPLVAGGTGELF
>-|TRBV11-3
ASSLDELAGYNEQF
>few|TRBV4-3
ASSQGIAGDVETQY
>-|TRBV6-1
ASLLVAGAFLQF
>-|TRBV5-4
ASSRVWAGSEAF
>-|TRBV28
ASFGGANEKLF
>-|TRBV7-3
ASSLSVTSGTYNEQF
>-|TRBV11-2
ASSLGAGNYGYT
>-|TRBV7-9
ASSSGLAGYNEQF
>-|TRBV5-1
ASNPWGTSGPHNEQF
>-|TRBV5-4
ASSLGQGIGYGYT
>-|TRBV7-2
ASSFGLTGTEAF
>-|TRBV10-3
AIRGQGNTEAF
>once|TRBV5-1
ASSYPSGGSSYNEQF
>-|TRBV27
ASSLSVAGVYEQY
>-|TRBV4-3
ASSQDLDWDTDTQY
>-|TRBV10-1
ASSGLSGSSYNEQF
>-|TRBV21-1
AKTTGDYEQY
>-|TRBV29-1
SAMTSGREDTGELF
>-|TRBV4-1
ASSLAYQGAGGYT
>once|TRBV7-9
ASRDSRVTYNEQF